The 11 T cell receptor beta chains reported below all come from one sample, sequenced in a study of blood T cell repertoires in COVID-19. Generated by immunoSEQ multiplex PCR, the TCRdb table keeps only in-frame clones and is missing some. The sample holds around 300,000 clones; 88% are singletons and the top ten take 5%. Sequencing was carried out using PBMCs or T cells enriched from blood (not recorded which). These receptors were collected from a man aged 25 to 40 who had recovered from COVID-19.

The chain is built from TRBV6-5 and TRBJ2-5, with 7 positions matching TRBD1. Germline CDR1 MNHEY, CDR2 SVGAGI. V trimming: 6 bases; J trimming: 3 bases; junction bases outside the gene matches: 4. This CDR3 has 13 amino acids. The CDR3 DNA sequence: TGTGCCAGCAGATATGACAGGGAAGAGACCCAGTACTTC. Protein sequence: CASRYDREETQYF.

This rearrangement joins TRBV15 to TRBJ2-7, with D perhaps matching TRBD1 (6 bases). CDR3 length: 15 residues. V lost 5 bases, J lost 5 bases, and 19 bases lay in between. Per the germline V gene, CDR1 is LNHNV and CDR2 is YYDKDF (reference sequence). CDR3 bases: TGTGCCACCAGCGCGAGTACCGGGACAATGCACGAGCAGTACTTC. Protein product: CATSASTGTMHEQYF.

On this clone itself: Distinct nucleotide sequences in the sample also encode this CDR3. The chain recombines TRBV28 with TRBJ1-5; tentatively, D is TRBD1 (6 bases). Germline V gene data show CDR1 as MDHEN and CDR2 as SYDVKM. CDR3 length: 14 amino acids. V lost 2 bases and J 1 base, leaving 6 bases between the germline ends. Here the CDR3 reads CASSLGGSNQPQHF. As DNA, the CDR3 is TGTGCCAGCAGTTTAGGGGGCAGCAATCAGCCCCAGCATTTT.

The chain carries TRBV13 and TRBJ1-2; TRBD1 matches at 7 bases. The CDR3 runs to 15 residues. Germline values: CDR1 PRHDT, CDR2 FYEKMQ (reference sequence). V was clipped by 5 bases and J by 3 bases; unmatched bases: 9. CDR3 sequence reads: CASSRANRGDYGYTF. CDR3 nucleotide sequence: TGTGCCAGCAGCCGAGCTAACAGGGGCGACTATGGCTACACCTTC. Full variable domain (rest looked up from reference TRBV13 and TRBJ1-2): AAGVIQSPRHLIKEKRETATLKCYPIPRHDTVYWYQQGPGQDPQFLISFYEKMQSDKGSIPDRFSAQQFSDYHSELNMSSLELGDSALYFCASSRANRGDYGYTFGSGTRLTVV.

DNA of the CDR3: TGTGCCACTATCAGGGACAGGGCAAGGAACACTGAAGCTTTCTTT. It encodes CATIRDRARNTEAFF. The V call is TRBV19, the J call TRBJ1-1; 9 bases align to TRBD1. This CDR3 is 15 amino acids long. Trimming at V came to 10 bases and at J to 1 base, leaving 10 bases not matched to a gene. CDR1 is LNHDA and CDR2 is SQIVND in the germline V gene (reference sequence).

The chain couples TRBV6-5 to TRBJ2-2; possible D gene TRBD2, 5 bases. The germline CDR1 and CDR2 sequences are MNHEY and SVGAGI. This CDR3 region has 15 residues. V shed 2 bases and J shed 4 bases, with 11 bases lying between them. CDR3 sequence (DNA): TGTGCCAGCAGTTACGTCGGAGGAAGCACCGGGGAGCTGTTTTTT. Amino acid sequence: CASSYVGGSTGELFF.

The genes are TRBV19 and TRBJ2-5, with unresolved D. This CDR3 has 14 residues. The V gene lost 3 bases and the J gene lost 3 bases, with 11 bases spanning the gap. Germline CDR1 is LNHDA and CDR2 is SQIVND (reference sequence). This CDR3 reads CASSMAARKETQYF. The CDR3 nucleotides read TGTGCCAGTAGTATGGCGGCGCGGAAAGAGACCCAGTACTTC.

This clone was counted a single time. The chain has TRBV6-1 and TRBJ1-2, with 7 bases matching TRBD1. The CDR3 sequence is 14 residues long. Trimming cost V 0 bases and J 3 bases; bases outside gene matches: 1. In germline, CDR1 is MNHNS, CDR2 SASEGT. The CDR3 nucleotides are TGTGCCAGCAGTGAAGCTGACAGGGACTATGGCTACACCTTC. Protein sequence: CASSEADRDYGYTF.

V is TRBV13 and J is TRBJ2-3; 11 bases are a match to TRBD1. The germline V gene encodes CDR1 PRHDT and CDR2 FYEKMQ (reference sequence). This CDR3 has 16 amino acids. Trimming cost V 5 bases and J 4 bases; bases outside gene matches: 8. The CDR3 DNA follows: TGTGCCAGCAGCCTAAGGAGGACAGGGGGCGCAGATACGCAGTATTTT. This codes for CASSLRRTGGADTQYF.

V is TRBV7-2 and J is TRBJ1-1; perhaps TRBD1 as D (5 bases). This CDR3 is 12 amino acids long. V was cut by 4 bases and J by 4 bases, with 7 bases left in between. Germline V gene sequence: CDR1 SGHTA, CDR2 FQGNSA. The CDR3 is CASSSGFTEAFF. The CDR3 DNA reads as TGTGCCAGCAGCTCAGGGTTCACTGAAGCTTTCTTT.

The rearrangement uses TRBV7-3 and TRBJ2-1; possibly TRBD2 for D (5 bases). Germline V gives CDR1 SGHTA, CDR2 FQGTGA. This CDR3 region has 15 residues. The V and J ends lost 7 bases and 5 bases respectively, with 18 bases between them. This CDR3 is CASTNSLARDNEQFF. In nucleotides, the CDR3 is TGTGCCAGCACCAATAGCCTAGCTCGTGACAATGAGCAGTTCTTC.